The 13 T cell receptor beta chains listed next were all sequenced from one sample in a study of shared clonotypes between healthy human individuals. Selected positively for CCR7 and CD45RO-negative, naive CD8 cells excluded terminally differentiated effector memory CD45RA+ cells. Measured with immunoSEQ multiplex PCR; TCRdb has only the in-frame clones, and not every one. The data contain a few million clones, over 85% of them singletons. Sequencing was done on a sample of naive CD8+ T cells from PBMCs. The source of these receptors is a man aged 18 to 30 in good health. Some clones in this sample may be carry-over from other donors' samples.

This chain links TRBV16 with TRBJ2-7, with D perhaps matching TRBD1 or TRBD2 (6 bases each). Germline V gene lookup returns CDR1 KGHSY and CDR2 FQNENV. CDR3 length: 16 residues. Between the trimmed V and J ends, which lost 4 bases and 4 bases, there was a span of 20 bases. The CDR3 DNA reads as TGTGCCAGCAGCCCCAACGGGGGACACGGACGGTACGAGCAGTACTTC. Protein product: CASSPNGGHGRYEQYF.

The V call is TRBV7-9, the J call TRBJ1-1; 10 bases align to TRBD1. Germline CDR1 is SEHNR and CDR2 is FQNEAQ (reference sequence). The CDR3 sequence is 16 residues long. Losses at the gene ends were 4 bases for V and 0 bases for J; bases not matched to a gene: 5. The CDR3 region has the DNA TGTGCCAGCAGCTCACGACAGGGGGCTATGAACACTGAAGCTTTCTTT. It codes for CASSSRQGAMNTEAFF.

V usage is TRBV7-8 and J usage is TRBJ2-3; D may be TRBD2 (5 bases). V was clipped by 3 bases and J by 4 bases, with 14 bases between them. CDR3 length equals 15 residues. CDR1 SGHVS and CDR2 FQNEAQ come from the germline V gene. The CDR3 DNA is TGTGCCAGCAGCTTGAGCAGCGGACTCCCAGATACGCAGTATTTT. Its translation: CASSLSSGLPDTQYF.

V and J are TRBV2 and TRBJ2-1, with 11 bases aligning to TRBD2. V shed 6 bases, J shed 6 bases, and the junction held 7 bases outside the gene matches. This CDR3 is 15 amino acids long. Germline lookup yields CDR1 SNHLY and CDR2 FYNNEI. In nucleotides, the CDR3 is TGTGCCAGCAGAGTGACTAGCGGGACAGGCAATGAGCAGTTCTTC. This encodes CASRVTSGTGNEQFF.

In its sample, this clone was seen a few times. V is TRBV20-1 and J is TRBJ1-5; D remains ambiguous. V shed 7 bases and J shed 4 bases, with 8 bases lying between them. CDR1 is DFQATT and CDR2 is SNEGSKA in the germline V gene (reference sequence). This CDR3 has 11 amino acids. The CDR3 coding sequence is TGCAGTGTTTTCGATAATCAGCCCCAGCATTTT. As protein: CSVFDNQPQHF.

The chain uses TRBV27 and TRBJ2-5; no firm D call. CDR1 is MNHEY and CDR2 is SMNVEV in the germline V gene (reference sequence). This CDR3 is 14 amino acids long. Trimming removed 5 bases at V and 4 bases at J, with 14 bases between. CDR3 residues: CASSPSPRSETQYF. The CDR3 DNA reads as TGTGCCAGCAGTCCCTCCCCCCGATCAGAGACCCAGTACTTC.

This chain connects TRBV2 to TRBJ2-7; D may be TRBD2 (5 bases). The CDR3 is 15 amino acids. V was clipped by 1 base and J by 3 bases, with 13 bases between them. Looked up from germline, CDR1 is SNHLY and CDR2 is FYNNEI. The CDR3 nucleotides read TGTGCCAGCAGTGAAGGGTCAGAGGGCGGCTACGAGCAGTACTTC. It codes for CASSEGSEGGYEQYF.

The count of this clone is one. In the same sample, other DNA sequences code for this CDR3. The chain links TRBV19 to TRBJ2-5, with no clear D. The V gene lost 6 bases and the J gene lost 2 bases, with 13 bases spanning the gap. This CDR3 is 14 amino acids long. Per the germline V gene, CDR1 is LNHDA and CDR2 is SQIVND (reference sequence). This CDR3 is CASSTRTAQETQYF. In nucleotides, the CDR3 is TGTGCCAGTAGCACCCGGACGGCGCAAGAGACCCAGTACTTC.

This chain connects TRBV28 to TRBJ1-2; D may be TRBD1 (5 bases). CDR3 length equals 14 residues. V lost 8 bases, J lost 4 bases, and 17 bases lay in between. CDR1 MDHEN and CDR2 SYDVKM come from the germline V gene. The CDR3 loop is CASGEQAGIYGYTF. As DNA, the CDR3 is TGTGCCAGCGGTGAACAGGCTGGAATCTATGGCTACACCTTC.

The DNA for the CDR3 is TGTGCCAGCAGCCCCCCTAGGGTATTCGGACAGGGTAGAAAGCCCGACTACGAGCAGTACTTC. Translated: CASSPPRVFGQGRKPDYEQYF. V and J are TRBV7-8 and TRBJ2-7, with 8 bases fitting TRBD1. Germline CDR1 and CDR2: SGHVS and FQNEAQ. This CDR3 region has 21 residues. V was clipped by 5 bases and J by 3 bases; unmatched bases: 27.

The chain carries TRBV15 and TRBJ1-2; 7 bases are shared with TRBD1. The CDR3 loop spans 14 amino acids. Germline CDR1 LNHNV, CDR2 YYDKDF (reference sequence). With 4 bases clipped from V and 8 bases from J, the junction kept 10 bases outside the gene matches. The CDR3 bases are TGTGCCACCAGCACCCACAGGGGAGTAGGGGGCTACACCTTC. This codes for CATSTHRGVGGYTF.

This rearrangement joins TRBV13 to TRBJ2-1, with D perhaps TRBD1 or TRBD2 (6 bases each). Germline CDR1 PRHDT, CDR2 FYEKMQ (reference sequence). V gave up 4 bases and J gave up 7 bases, with 17 bases separating them. The CDR3 length is 15 residues. For the CDR3, the DNA is TGTGCCAGCAGCTCGCGGGACACGGGACGGAATGAGCAGTTCTTC. This gives the protein CASSSRDTGRNEQFF.

V and J are TRBV30 and TRBJ2-3; D is tentatively TRBD1 or TRBD2 (6 bases each). Looked up from germline, CDR1 is GTSNPN and CDR2 is SVGIG (reference sequence). Trimming pared 4 bases from V and 4 bases from J, leaving 12 bases between. The CDR3 sequence is 13 residues long. The CDR3 DNA reads as TGTGCCTGGACGCGGGGACACGCAGATACGCAGTATTTT. Its protein is CAWTRGHADTQYF.